This T cell receptor beta chain was retrieved from a study of STAT3 mutations in large granular lymphocyte leukemia. Study at large: Over half of T-LGLL patients had one or more immunosuppressive regimens. Study findings and constraints: After therapy, about 35% of the 18 patients switched clonotypes, all new clones STAT3 wild type. Samples missed the first appearance of the clone. A small but highly pathogenic clone may have been missed. In T-cell large granular lymphocyte leukemia, about half of patients showed multiple immunodominant subclonotypes.

The CDR3 sequence is 14 residues long. Trimming cost V 5 bases and J 5 bases, with 15 bases left between them. The germline V gene encodes CDR1 SGHTA and CDR2 FQGNSA. Assay: immunoSEQ multiplex PCR; the TCRdb copy retains only in-frame clones and omits some. The sample contains 10,000 to 15,000 clones, 88% of which appear only once. On this clone itself: Its matching antigen is unknown.

What was sequenced was PBMCs. The J gene is TRBJ2-5, the V gene TRBV7-2; D possibly corresponds to TRBD2 (5 bases). This sequence was found in a human donor with T large granular lymphocyte leukemia. Some clones in this sample may be carry-over from other donors' samples. CDR3 DNA sequence: TGTGCCAGCAGCCTCTCCGCGGGTCGGGAGACCCAGTACTTC. Protein product: CASSLSAGRETQYF.